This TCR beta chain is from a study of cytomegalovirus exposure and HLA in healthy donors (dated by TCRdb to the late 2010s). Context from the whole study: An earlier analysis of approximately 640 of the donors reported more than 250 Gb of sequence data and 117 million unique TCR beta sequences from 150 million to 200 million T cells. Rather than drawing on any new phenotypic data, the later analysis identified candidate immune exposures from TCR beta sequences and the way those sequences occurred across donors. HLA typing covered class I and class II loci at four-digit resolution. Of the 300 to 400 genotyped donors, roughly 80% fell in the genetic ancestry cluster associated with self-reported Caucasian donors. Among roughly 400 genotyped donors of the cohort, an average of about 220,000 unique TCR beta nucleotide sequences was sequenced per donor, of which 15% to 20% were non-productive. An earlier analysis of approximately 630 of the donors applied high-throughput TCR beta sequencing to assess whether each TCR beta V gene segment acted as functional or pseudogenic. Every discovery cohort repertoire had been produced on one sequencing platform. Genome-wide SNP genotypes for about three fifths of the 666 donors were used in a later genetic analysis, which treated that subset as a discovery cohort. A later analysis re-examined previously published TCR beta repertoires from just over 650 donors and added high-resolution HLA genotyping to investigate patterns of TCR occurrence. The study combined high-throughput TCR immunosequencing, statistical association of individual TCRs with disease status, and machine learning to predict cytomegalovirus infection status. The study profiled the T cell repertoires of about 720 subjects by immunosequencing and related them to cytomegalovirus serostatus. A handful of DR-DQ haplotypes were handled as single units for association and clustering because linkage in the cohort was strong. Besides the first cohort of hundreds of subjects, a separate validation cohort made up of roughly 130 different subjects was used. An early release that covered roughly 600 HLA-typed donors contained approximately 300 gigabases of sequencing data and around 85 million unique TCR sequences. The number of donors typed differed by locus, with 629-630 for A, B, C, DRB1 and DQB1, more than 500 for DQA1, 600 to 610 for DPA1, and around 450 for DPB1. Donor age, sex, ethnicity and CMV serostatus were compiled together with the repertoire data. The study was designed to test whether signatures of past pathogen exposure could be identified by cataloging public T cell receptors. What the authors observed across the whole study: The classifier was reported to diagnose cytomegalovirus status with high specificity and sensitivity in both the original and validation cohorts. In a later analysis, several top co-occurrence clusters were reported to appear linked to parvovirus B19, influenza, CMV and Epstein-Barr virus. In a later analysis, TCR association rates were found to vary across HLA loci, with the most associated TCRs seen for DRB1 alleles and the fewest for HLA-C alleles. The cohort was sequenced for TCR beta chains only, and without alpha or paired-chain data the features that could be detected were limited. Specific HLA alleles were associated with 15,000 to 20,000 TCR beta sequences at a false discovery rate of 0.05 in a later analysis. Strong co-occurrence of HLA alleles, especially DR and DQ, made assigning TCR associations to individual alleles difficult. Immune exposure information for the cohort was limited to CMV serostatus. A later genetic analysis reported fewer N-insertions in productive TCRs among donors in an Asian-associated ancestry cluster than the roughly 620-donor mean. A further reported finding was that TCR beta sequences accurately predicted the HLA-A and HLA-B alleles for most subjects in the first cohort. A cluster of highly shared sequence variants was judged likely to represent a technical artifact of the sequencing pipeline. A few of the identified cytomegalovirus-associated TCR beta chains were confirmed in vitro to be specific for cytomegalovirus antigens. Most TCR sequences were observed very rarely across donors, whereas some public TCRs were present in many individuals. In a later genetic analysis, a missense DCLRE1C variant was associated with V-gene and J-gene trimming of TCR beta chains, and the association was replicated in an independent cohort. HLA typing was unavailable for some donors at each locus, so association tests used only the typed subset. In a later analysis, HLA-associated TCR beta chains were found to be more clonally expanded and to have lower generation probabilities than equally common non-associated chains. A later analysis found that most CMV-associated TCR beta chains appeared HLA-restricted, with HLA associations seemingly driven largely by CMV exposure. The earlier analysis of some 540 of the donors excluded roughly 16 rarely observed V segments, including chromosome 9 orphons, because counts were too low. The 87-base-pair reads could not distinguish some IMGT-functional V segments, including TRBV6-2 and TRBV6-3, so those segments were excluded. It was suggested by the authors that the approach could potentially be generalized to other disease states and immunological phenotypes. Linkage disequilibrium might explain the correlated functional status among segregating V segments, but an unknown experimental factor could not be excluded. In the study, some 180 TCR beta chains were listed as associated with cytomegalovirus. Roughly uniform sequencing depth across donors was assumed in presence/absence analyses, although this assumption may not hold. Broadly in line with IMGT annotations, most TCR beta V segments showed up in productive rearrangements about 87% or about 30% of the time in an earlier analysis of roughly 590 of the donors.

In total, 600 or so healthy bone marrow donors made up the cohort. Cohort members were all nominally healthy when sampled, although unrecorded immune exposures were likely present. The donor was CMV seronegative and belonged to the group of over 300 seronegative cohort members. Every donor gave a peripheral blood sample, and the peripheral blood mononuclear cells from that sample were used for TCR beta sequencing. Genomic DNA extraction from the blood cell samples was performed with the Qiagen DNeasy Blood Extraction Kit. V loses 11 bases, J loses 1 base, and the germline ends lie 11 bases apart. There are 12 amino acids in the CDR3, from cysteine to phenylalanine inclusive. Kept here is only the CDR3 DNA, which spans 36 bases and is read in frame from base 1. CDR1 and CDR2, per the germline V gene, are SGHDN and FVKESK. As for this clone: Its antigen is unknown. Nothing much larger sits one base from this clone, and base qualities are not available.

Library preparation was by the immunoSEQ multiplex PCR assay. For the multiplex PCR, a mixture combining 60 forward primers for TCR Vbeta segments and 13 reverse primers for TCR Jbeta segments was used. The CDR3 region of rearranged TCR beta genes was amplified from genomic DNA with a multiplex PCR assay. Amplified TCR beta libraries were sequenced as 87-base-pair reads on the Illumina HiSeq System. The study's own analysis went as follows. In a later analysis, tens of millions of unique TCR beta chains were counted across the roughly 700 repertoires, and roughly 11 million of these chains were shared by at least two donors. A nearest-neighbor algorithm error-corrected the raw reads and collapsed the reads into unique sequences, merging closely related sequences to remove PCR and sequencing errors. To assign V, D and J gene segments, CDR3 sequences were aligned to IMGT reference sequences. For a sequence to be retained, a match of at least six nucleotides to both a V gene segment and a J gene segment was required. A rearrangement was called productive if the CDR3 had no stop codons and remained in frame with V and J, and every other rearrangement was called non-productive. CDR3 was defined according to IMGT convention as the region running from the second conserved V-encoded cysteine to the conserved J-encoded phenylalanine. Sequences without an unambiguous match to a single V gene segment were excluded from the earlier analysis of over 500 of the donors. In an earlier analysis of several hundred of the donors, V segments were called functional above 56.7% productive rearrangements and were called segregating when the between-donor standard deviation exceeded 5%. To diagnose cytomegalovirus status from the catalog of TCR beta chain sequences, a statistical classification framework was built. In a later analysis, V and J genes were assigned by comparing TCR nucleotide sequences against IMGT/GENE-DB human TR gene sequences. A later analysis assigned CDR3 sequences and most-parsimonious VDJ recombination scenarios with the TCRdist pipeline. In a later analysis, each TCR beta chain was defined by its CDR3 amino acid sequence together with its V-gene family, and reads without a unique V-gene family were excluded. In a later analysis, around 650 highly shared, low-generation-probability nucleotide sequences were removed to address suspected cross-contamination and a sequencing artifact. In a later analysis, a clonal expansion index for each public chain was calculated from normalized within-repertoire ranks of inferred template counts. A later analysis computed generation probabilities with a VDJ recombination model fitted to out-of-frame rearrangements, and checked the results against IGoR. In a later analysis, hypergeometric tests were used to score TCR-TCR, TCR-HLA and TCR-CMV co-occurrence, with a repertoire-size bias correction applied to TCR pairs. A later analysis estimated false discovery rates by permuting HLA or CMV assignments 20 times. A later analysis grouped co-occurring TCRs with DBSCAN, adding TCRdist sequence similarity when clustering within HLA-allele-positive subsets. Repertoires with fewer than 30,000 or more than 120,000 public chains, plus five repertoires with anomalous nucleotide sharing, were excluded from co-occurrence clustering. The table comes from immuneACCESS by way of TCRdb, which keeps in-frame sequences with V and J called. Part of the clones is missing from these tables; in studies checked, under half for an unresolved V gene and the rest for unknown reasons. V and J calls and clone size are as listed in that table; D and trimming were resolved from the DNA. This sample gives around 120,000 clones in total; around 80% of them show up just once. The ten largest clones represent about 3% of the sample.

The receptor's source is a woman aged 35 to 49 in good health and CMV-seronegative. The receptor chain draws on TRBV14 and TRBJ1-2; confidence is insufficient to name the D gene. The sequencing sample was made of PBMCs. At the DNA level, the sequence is TGTGCCTCCGAGGGATATAACTATGGCTACACCTTC. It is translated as CASEGYNYGYTF.